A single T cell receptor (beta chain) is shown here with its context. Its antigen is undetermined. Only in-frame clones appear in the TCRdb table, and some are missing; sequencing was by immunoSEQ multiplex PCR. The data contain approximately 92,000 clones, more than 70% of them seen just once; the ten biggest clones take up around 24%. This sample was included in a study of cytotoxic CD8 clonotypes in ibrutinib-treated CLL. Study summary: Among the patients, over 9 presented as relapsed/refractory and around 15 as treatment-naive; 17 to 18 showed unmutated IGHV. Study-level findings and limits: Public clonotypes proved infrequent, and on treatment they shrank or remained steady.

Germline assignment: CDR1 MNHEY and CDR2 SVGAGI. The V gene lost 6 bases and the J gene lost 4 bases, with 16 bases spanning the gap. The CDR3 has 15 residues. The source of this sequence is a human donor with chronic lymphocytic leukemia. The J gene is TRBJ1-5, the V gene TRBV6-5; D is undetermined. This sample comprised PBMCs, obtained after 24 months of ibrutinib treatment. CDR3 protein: CASRPDRFGNQPQHF. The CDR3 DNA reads TGTGCCAGCAGACCAGACCGTTTTGGAAATCAGCCCCAGCATTTT.